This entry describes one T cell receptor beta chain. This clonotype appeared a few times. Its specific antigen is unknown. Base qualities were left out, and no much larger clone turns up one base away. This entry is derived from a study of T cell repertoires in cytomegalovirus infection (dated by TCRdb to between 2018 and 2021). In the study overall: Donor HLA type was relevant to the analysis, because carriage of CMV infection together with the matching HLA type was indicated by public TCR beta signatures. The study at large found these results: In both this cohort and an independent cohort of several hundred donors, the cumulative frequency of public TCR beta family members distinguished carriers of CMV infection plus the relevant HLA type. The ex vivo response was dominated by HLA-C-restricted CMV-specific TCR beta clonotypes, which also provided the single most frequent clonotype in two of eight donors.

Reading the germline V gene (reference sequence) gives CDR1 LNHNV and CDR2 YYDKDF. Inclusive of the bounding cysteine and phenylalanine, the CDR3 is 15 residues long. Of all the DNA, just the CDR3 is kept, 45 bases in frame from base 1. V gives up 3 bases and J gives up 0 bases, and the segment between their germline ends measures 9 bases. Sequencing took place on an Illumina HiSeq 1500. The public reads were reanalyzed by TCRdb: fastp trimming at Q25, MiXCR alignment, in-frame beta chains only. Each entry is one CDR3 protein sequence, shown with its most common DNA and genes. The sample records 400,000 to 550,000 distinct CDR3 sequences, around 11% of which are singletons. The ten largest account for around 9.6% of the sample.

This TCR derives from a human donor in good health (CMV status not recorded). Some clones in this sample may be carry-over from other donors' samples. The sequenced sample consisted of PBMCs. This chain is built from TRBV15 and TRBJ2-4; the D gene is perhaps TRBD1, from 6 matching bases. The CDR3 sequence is CATSRDSLAKNIQYF. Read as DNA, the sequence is TGTGCCACCAGCAGGGACAGCCTAGCCAAAAACATTCAGTACTTC. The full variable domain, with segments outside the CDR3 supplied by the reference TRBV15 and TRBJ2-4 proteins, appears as DAMVIQNPRYQVTQFGKPVTLSCSQTLNHNVMYWYQQKSSQAPKLLFHYYDKDFNNEADTPDNFQSRRPNTSFCFLDIRSPGLGDTAMYLCATSRDSLAKNIQYFGAGTRLSVL.